This TCR beta chain is from a study of control samples from healthy donors and cancer patients. Germline V gives CDR1 MNHEY, CDR2 SMNVEV (reference sequence). V gave up 6 bases and J gave up 4 bases; unmatched junction bases: 10. CDR3 length: 16 residues. Produced via immunoSEQ multiplex PCR; TCRdb's table is partial and in-frame only. The profile shows some 150,000 clones, about 90% of them singletons. The sample was blood. The receptor's source is a man between 25 and 39 years old in good health. The chain couples TRBV27 to TRBJ1-3; 9 bases are a match to TRBD1. CDR3 coding DNA: TGTGCCAGCAGCCCACAGGGGGCGCGAAAGGGAAACACCATATATTTT. Translated: CASSPQGARKGNTIYF.